This entry lists 3 T cell receptor beta chains sequenced from one sample in a study of blood T cell repertoires in COVID-19. The table came from immunoSEQ multiplex PCR; TCRdb's copy has only in-frame clones and leaves some out. The sample records about 87,000 clones, over 75% being singletons. The source material was peripheral blood. Receptor source: a woman over 75 with active or convalescent COVID-19.

There are a few counts of this clone. CDR3 nucleotide sequence: TGCGCCAGCAGTGTCCCGGGAAACACCGGGGAGCTGTTTTTT. Amino acid sequence: CASSVPGNTGELFF. V gene TRBV10-1 combines with J gene TRBJ2-2; a weak D match, TRBD2 (5 bases). Trimming took off 4 bases at V and 2 bases at J, with 8 bases between the two ends. The germline gives CDR1 WNHNN, CDR2 SYGVQD (reference sequence). This CDR3 region has 14 residues.

The rearrangement links TRBV12-2 to TRBJ1-5; the listed D gene, TRBD1, was not tested against the DNA. TRBV12-2 is termed a pseudogene. The CDR3 runs to 15 residues. The CDR3 sequence: CASRLRQGGNQPQHF. In DNA, the CDR3 is TGTGCAAGTCGCTTGAGGCAGGGTGGGAATCAGCCCCAGCATTTT.

This sequence joins TRBV7-9 and TRBJ2-3; 7 bases align to TRBD2. The CDR3 runs 16 residues. With 1 base clipped from V and 9 bases from J, the junction kept 13 bases outside the gene matches. CDR1 SEHNR and CDR2 FQNEAQ come from the germline V gene (reference sequence). The CDR3: CASSLVTAGIRGTQYF. As DNA, the CDR3 is TGTGCCAGCAGCTTAGTGACAGCGGGGATTCGGGGGACGCAGTATTTT.